What follows are 17 T cell receptor beta chains derived from one specimen sequenced in a study of T-cell memory formation after mild COVID-19. MiXCR, run by TCRdb on the 5' RACE reads, gives a single entry per CDR3 protein. The sample contains 150,000 to 200,000 distinct CDR3 sequences, about 14% of which appear only once. Source material: PBMCs or a T cell subset sorted from them (not recorded which). These receptors were collected from an adult woman who had mild COVID-19 (a few samples of this study predate the infection). Cell type and time point are not known.

V gene TRBV20-1 combines with J gene TRBJ2-3, with a possible D match to TRBD2 (5 bases). CDR1 DFQATT and CDR2 SNEGSKA come from the germline V gene (reference sequence). Trimming removed 1 base at V and 9 bases at J, with 14 bases between. The CDR3 has 13 amino acids. The CDR3 nucleotides are TGCAGTGCTAGAGTGTCGACTACCGCGACGCAGTATTTT. Translating it yields CSARVSTTATQYF.

The chain recombines TRBV5-1 with TRBJ2-5; 13 bases match TRBD2. Germline V gene sequence: CDR1 SGHRS, CDR2 YFSETQ. The V gene end was trimmed by 3 bases and the J gene end by 5 bases; junction bases not matched to a gene: 10. The CDR3 totals 17 residues. CDR3 sequence (DNA): TGCGCCAGCAGCTCCGGGACTAGCGGGATGATGGGGGAGACCCAGTACTTC. As protein: CASSSGTSGMMGETQYF.

The gene calls are TRBV7-8 and TRBJ2-3; no clear D. The V end was cut by 1 base, the J end by 4 bases, with 12 bases between. This CDR3 spans 15 amino acids. Germline V CDR1 and CDR2: SGHVS, FQNEAQ. The DNA of the CDR3 is TGTGCCAGCAGCTTAGAACCCCAGGTGGCAGATACGCAGTATTTT. It yields the protein CASSLEPQVADTQYF.

This chain joins TRBV7-9 and TRBJ2-1, with D perhaps TRBD2 (6 bases). This CDR3 is 16 amino acids long. The V and J ends lost 5 bases and 2 bases respectively, with 16 bases between them. Germline CDR1 reads SEHNR; CDR2 reads FQNEAQ (reference sequence). The CDR3 DNA sequence: TGTGCCAGCAGCCCCCAGGGAGGATTGCCCTACAATGAGCAGTTCTTC. Amino acids: CASSPQGGLPYNEQFF.

The chain carries TRBV19 and TRBJ2-5, with 9 bases matching TRBD1. CDR3 length: 12 amino acids. In germline, CDR1 is LNHDA, CDR2 SQIVND (reference sequence). The V gene end was trimmed by 11 bases and the J gene end by 5 bases; junction bases not matched to a gene: 6. CDR3 nucleotides: TGTGCCTCGGGACAGGGCCAGGAGACCCAGTACTTC. Translating gives CASGQGQETQYF.

This clonotype was seen more than once but under ten times. The V call is TRBV6-2 or TRBV6-3, the J call TRBJ2-2, with D possibly called TRBD1 or TRBD2 (5 bases each). The CDR3 contains 15 residues. Looked up from germline, CDR1 is MNHEY and CDR2 is SVGEGT. The V end was cut by 4 bases, the J end by 3 bases, with 12 bases between. The CDR3 region has the DNA TGTGCCAGCAGTTTGGGGGAGATGGACACCGGGGAGCTGTTTTTT. Amino acid sequence: CASSLGEMDTGELFF.

V and J are TRBV7-8 and TRBJ2-1; 9 bases line up with TRBD2. This CDR3 is built from 19 residues. The J segment lost 2 bases and the V segment lost 1 base, leaving 12 bases of the junction unmatched. Germline CDR1 reads SGHVS; CDR2 reads FQNEAQ. CDR3 in amino acids: CASSLGRPGAGGAYNEQFF. DNA for the CDR3: TGTGCCAGCAGCTTAGGGAGACCCGGAGCGGGGGGTGCCTACAATGAGCAGTTCTTC. The full variable domain, its missing parts supplied by reference TRBV7-8 and TRBJ2-1, is GAGVSQSPRYKVAKRGQDVALRCDPISGHVSLFWYQQALGQGPEFLTYFQNEAQLDKSGLPSDRFFAERPEGSVSTLKIQRTQQEDSAVYLCASSLGRPGAGGAYNEQFFGPGTRLTVL.

The chain couples TRBV7-2 to TRBJ2-3, with TRBD2 matching over 9 bases. From germline, CDR1 is SGHTA and CDR2 FQGNSA. The CDR3 has 15 amino acids. V shed 3 bases, J shed 6 bases, and the junction held 7 bases outside the gene matches. The CDR3 DNA sequence: TGTGCCAGCAGCTTGGGTAGCGGGAGTGGGGATACGCAGTATTTT. Protein product: CASSLGSGSGDTQYF.

The chain combines TRBV5-1 with TRBJ2-7; TRBD1 matches at 9 bases. Germline V gene sequence: CDR1 SGHRS, CDR2 YFSETQ. The V gene end was trimmed by 6 bases and the J gene end by 3 bases; junction bases not matched to a gene: 10. The CDR3 is 15 residues long. The CDR3 reads CASTVDRGSNYEQYF. In DNA form, the CDR3 reads TGCGCCAGCACCGTGGACAGGGGATCTAACTACGAGCAGTACTTC.

The chain recombines TRBV12-3 or TRBV12-4 with TRBJ2-2; 9 bases are shared with TRBD1. Germline trimming cut 1 base from V and 4 bases from J; bases unmatched to any gene: 4. This CDR3 spans 16 amino acids. The CDR3 DNA sequence: TGTGCCAGCAGTTTAGGGGACAGGGCGGTCACCGGGGAGCTGTTTTTT. This translates into CASSLGDRAVTGELFF.

This clonotype was detected ten times or more. The chain has TRBV7-9 and TRBJ2-3; 10 nucleotides line up with TRBD2. The CDR3 runs to 16 residues. CDR1 and CDR2 (germline): SEHNR, FQNEAQ (reference sequence). V lost 5 bases, J lost 7 bases, and 12 bases stayed unmatched. The chain's CDR3 is CASSPRERGGPNTQYF. CDR3 DNA: TGTGCCAGCAGCCCCCGTGAGCGGGGGGGACCGAATACGCAGTATTTT. Combining the CDR3 with reference TRBV7-9 and TRBJ2-3 gives the whole variable domain DTGVSQNPRHKITKRGQNVTFRCDPISEHNRLYWYRQTLGQGPEFLTYFQNEAQLEKSRLLSDRFSAERPKGSFSTLEIQRTEQGDSAMYLCASSPRERGGPNTQYFGPGTRLTVL.

The sample holds a few counts of this clonotype. The chain has TRBV19 and TRBJ1-3, with D unclear. Germline assignment: CDR1 LNHDA and CDR2 SQIVND (reference sequence). Trimming took 6 bases from V and 7 from J, leaving 7 bases between them. This CDR3 region has 11 residues. CDR3 sequence reads: CASSRFNTIYF. CDR3 bases: TGTGCCAGTAGCCGATTTAACACCATATATTTT.

The V gene is TRBV7-3, the J gene TRBJ2-1, with a weak D call TRBD2 (6 bases). CDR3 length: 16 amino acids. With 5 bases removed from V and 7 bases from J, the gap between germline ends came to 21 bases. Germline V lookup: CDR1 SGHTA, CDR2 FQGTGA. DNA of the CDR3: TGTGCCAGCAGCCCGAGGGTGGGCGGGAAAGAGAATGAGCAGTTCTTC. Its protein product is CASSPRVGGKENEQFF. The entire variable domain, with the rest obtained from reference TRBV7-3 and TRBJ2-1, is as follows: GAGVSQTPSNKVTEKGKYVELRCDPISGHTALYWYRQSLGQGPEFLIYFQGTGAADDSGLPNDRFFAVRPEGSVSTLKIQRTERGDSAVYLCASSPRVGGKENEQFFGPGTRLTVL.

This clonotype was counted ten times or more. The chain recombines TRBV20-1 with TRBJ2-1; 11 nucleotides match TRBD1. Germline CDR1 and CDR2: DFQATT and SNEGSKA (reference sequence). This CDR3 contains 16 residues. Trimming took 4 bases from V and 6 from J; bases not matched to a gene: 11. The CDR3 DNA follows: TGCAGTGCTAAGCGGGACAGGGGGAAGAAGGGCAATGAGCAGTTCTTC. This sequence encodes CSAKRDRGKKGNEQFF.

The chain employs TRBV4-1 and TRBJ2-7, with TRBD2 identical over 8 bases. This CDR3 is 14 amino acids long. Germline V gene data show CDR1 as MGHRA and CDR2 as YSYEKL. With 3 bases clipped from V and 2 bases from J, the junction kept 3 bases outside the gene matches. The CDR3: CASSHPGLAYEQYF. CDR3 DNA sequence: TGCGCCAGCAGCCATCCGGGACTAGCCTACGAGCAGTACTTC.

This chain uses TRBV7-9 with TRBJ1-2, with D tentatively TRBD1 (5 bases). V lost 3 bases and J lost 4, with 15 bases in between. The CDR3 sequence is 15 residues long. Per the germline V gene, CDR1 is SEHNR and CDR2 is FQNEAQ (reference sequence). CDR3 coding DNA: TGTGCCAGCAGCTTCGGGACGACCTCGGGCTATGGCTACACCTTC. This codes for CASSFGTTSGYGYTF.

This clonotype was observed a few times. This rearrangement joins TRBV29-1 to TRBJ2-5; 9 nucleotides line up with TRBD2. CDR1 and CDR2 (germline): SQVTM, ANQGSEA. The CDR3 runs 13 residues. V lost 6 bases to trimming and J lost 5 bases; unmatched junction nucleotides: 7. CDR3 sequence: CSVSGTSIETQYF. The CDR3 nucleotides read TGCAGCGTCTCCGGGACTAGCATCGAGACCCAGTACTTC.